Below, 27 T cell receptor beta chains from the same sample are listed, as sequenced in a study of human T cells and chemical hapten exposure. A single record per CDR3 protein comes from TCRdb applying MiXCR to the RACE reads. The table lists under 200,000 distinct CDR3 sequences, roughly 15% of them singletons. Noted time point: patch test 1, 2 weeks after DPC sensitization. Treatment given: therapeutic diphenylcyclopropenone sensitization with weekly scalp DPC. The sequenced sample was whole blood, obtained in connection with sensitization to the hapten diphenylcyclopropenone (DPC). The receptors originated from a woman aged 25 to 39 with alopecia areata. Some clones in this sample may be carry-over from other donors' samples.

This clonotype has just a few counts. J is TRBJ1-6 and V is TRBV28; possible D gene TRBD1, 6 bases. Germline loops: CDR1 MDHEN, CDR2 SYDVKM. The germline V and J ends were trimmed by 6 bases and 6 bases, with 12 bases remaining between them. The CDR3 contains 14 residues. In DNA form, the CDR3 reads TGTGCCAGCAGACTCGGACAGTTTAATTCACCCCTCCACTTT. It specifies CASRLGQFNSPLHF.

The chain couples TRBV29-1 to TRBJ1-3; 8 bases map to TRBD1. The germline gives CDR1 SQVTM, CDR2 ANQGSEA. The trim removed 6 bases at V and 0 bases at J, leaving 7 bases unmatched. The CDR3 contains 15 residues. CDR3 bases: TGCAGCGTGAAGACAGGGGCTAGCTCTGGAAACACCATATATTTT. This codes for CSVKTGASSGNTIYF.

This clonotype has ten or more counts. This chain connects TRBV6-5 to TRBJ1-2, with D maybe TRBD1 (5 bases). Trimming cost V 1 base and J 3 bases, with 6 bases left between them. Germline V gene data show CDR1 as MNHEY and CDR2 as SVGAGI. This CDR3 contains 13 residues. The CDR3 DNA reads TGTGCCAGCAGTTACTTGGGGGACTATGGCTACACCTTC. It is translated as CASSYLGDYGYTF.

This chain links TRBV18 with TRBJ2-5; D gene uncertain. The CDR3 totals 15 residues. Per the germline V gene, CDR1 is KGHSH and CDR2 is LQKENI. Trimming took off 2 bases at V and 4 bases at J, with 14 bases between the two ends. This CDR3 reads CASSPRIHQGETQYF. The DNA for the CDR3 is TGTGCCAGCTCACCAAGGATCCACCAAGGAGAGACCCAGTACTTC.

The V and J genes are TRBV28 and TRBJ2-3, with 11 bases that match TRBD2. This CDR3 has 16 residues. The junction had 6 bases not matched to a gene; V was cut back by 5 bases and J by 2 bases. Germline lookup yields CDR1 MDHEN and CDR2 SYDVKM. The CDR3 protein is CASSHLAGGFTDTQYF. The CDR3 DNA reads TGTGCCAGCAGTCATCTAGCGGGAGGATTCACAGATACGCAGTATTTT.

This clonotype was counted between two and nine times. The gene calls are TRBV15 and TRBJ2-7; TRBD1 agrees at 7 bases. The length of the CDR3 is 14 residues. V lost 4 bases, J lost 1 base, and 4 bases stayed unmatched. Germline CDR1 and CDR2: LNHNV and YYDKDF (reference sequence). The CDR3, as DNA: TGTGCCACCAGCACCCGACAGGGTTCCTACGAGCAGTACTTC. It is translated as CATSTRQGSYEQYF.

This clonotype was observed a handful of times. The V gene is TRBV15, the J gene TRBJ2-1; 8 bases fit TRBD1. Germline CDR1 is LNHNV and CDR2 is YYDKDF (reference sequence). V lost 3 bases and J lost 10; bases outside the gene matches: 2. CDR3 size: 12 residues. CDR3 residues: CATSSRTGEQFF. CDR3 nucleotides: TGTGCCACCAGCAGTAGGACAGGGGAGCAGTTCTTC.

The J gene is TRBJ2-1, the V gene TRBV15, with D possibly matching TRBD2 (6 bases). Trimming cost V 5 bases and J 1 base, with 12 bases left between them. This CDR3 is 15 amino acids long. Germline CDR1 is LNHNV and CDR2 is YYDKDF (reference sequence). The CDR3 loop reads CATSGLRGSYNEQFF. CDR3 sequence (DNA): TGTGCCACCAGCGGCTTACGGGGGTCCTACAATGAGCAGTTCTTC.

The rearrangement links TRBV19 to TRBJ1-6; D call uncertain. CDR1 and CDR2 (germline): LNHDA, SQIVND (reference sequence). Trimming shortened V by 3 bases and J by 7 bases, and 13 bases separated the two germline ends. The CDR3 has 15 amino acids. CDR3: CASSMRQAGNSPLHF. CDR3 nucleotides: TGTGCCAGTAGTATGAGGCAGGCCGGGAATTCACCCCTCCACTTT.

This clonotype came up a few times. The rearrangement joins TRBV5-1 to TRBJ1-4; a possible D gene is TRBD1 (6 bases). In germline, CDR1 is SGHRS, CDR2 YFSETQ. The V end lost 4 bases, the J end lost 3 bases, and 13 bases lay between the germline ends. The CDR3 is 15 amino acids. As DNA, the CDR3 is TGCGCCAGCAGCGTACAGGGAACCTCTAATGAAAAACTGTTTTTT. It is translated as CASSVQGTSNEKLFF.

The chain joins TRBV5-1 to TRBJ2-1; TRBD2 might be the D (5 bases). The CDR3 length is 14 residues. Germline CDR1 and CDR2: SGHRS and YFSETQ. Trimming stripped 2 bases from V and 8 bases from J, with 14 bases between. Here the CDR3 reads CASSFGSEVDEQFF. The CDR3 DNA follows: TGCGCCAGCAGCTTTGGTAGCGAGGTAGATGAGCAGTTCTTC.

The table lists this clonotype with a few counts. The V and J genes are TRBV29-1 and TRBJ1-1; no clear D. This CDR3 spans 12 amino acids. The ends were cut back, 3 bases at V and 6 bases at J, with 11 bases in the middle. The germline V gene has CDR1 SQVTM and CDR2 ANQGSEA. The CDR3 DNA reads as TGCAGCGTTGACCAGGTTAAGTCTGAAGCTTTCTTT. Translated: CSVDQVKSEAFF.

In its sample, this clonotype was seen a few times. This sequence joins TRBV6-1 and TRBJ1-1; 9 nucleotides agree with TRBD1. This CDR3 comprises 14 residues. The junction had 3 bases not matched to a gene; V was cut back by 6 bases and J by 1 base. The germline gives CDR1 MNHNS, CDR2 SASEGT. The CDR3 reads CASRTDRGNTEAFF. The CDR3 DNA sequence: TGTGCCAGCAGGACGGACAGGGGGAACACTGAAGCTTTCTTT.

The gene calls are TRBV29-1 and TRBJ2-5; 7 nucleotides align to TRBD1. Looked up from germline, CDR1 is SQVTM and CDR2 is ANQGSEA. V shed 7 bases, J shed 4 bases, and the junction held 3 bases outside the gene matches. This CDR3 has 11 residues. The CDR3 bases are TGCAGCGCCTACAGGGGAGAGACCCAGTACTTC. Amino acid sequence: CSAYRGETQYF.

This clonotype showed up just a few times. This chain uses TRBV28 with TRBJ2-7; perhaps D is TRBD1 or TRBD2 (6 bases each). The CDR3 extends over 14 amino acids. V was clipped by 6 bases and J by 5 bases, with 17 bases between them. Per the germline V gene, CDR1 is MDHEN and CDR2 is SYDVKM. This CDR3 is CASSPPGGPDEQYF. The CDR3 DNA follows: TGTGCCAGCAGCCCGCCTGGGGGGCCAGACGAGCAGTACTTC.

This clonotype was picked up a small number of times. Here the CDR3 DNA reads TGTGCCAGCACCGTAGGGGCAGGGGGCCCGTCCCAGCATTTT. This encodes CASTVGAGGPSQHF. The rearrangement joins TRBV28 to TRBJ1-5, with 8 bases that match TRBD1. CDR1 is MDHEN and CDR2 is SYDVKM in the germline V gene. V shed 7 bases and J 11 bases; nucleotides not matched to a gene: 13. This CDR3 contains 14 residues.

This chain connects TRBV6-2 or TRBV6-3 to TRBJ2-1; 9 bases align to TRBD2. Germline trimming cut 2 bases from V and 8 bases from J; bases unmatched to any gene: 13. This CDR3 spans 17 amino acids. Germline loops: CDR1 MNHEY, CDR2 SVGEGT. The DNA of the CDR3 is TGTGCCAGCAGTTACAGTCCTAGCGGGACCCGCGACCATGAGCAGTTCTTC. Its translation is CASSYSPSGTRDHEQFF.

J is TRBJ2-1 and V is TRBV18; TRBD2 matches at 12 bases. The CDR3 has 14 amino acids. J lost 9 bases, V lost 6 bases, and 6 bases had no gene match. Germline values: CDR1 KGHSH, CDR2 LQKENI. CDR3 nucleotide sequence: TGTGCCAGCTCCCCGGGACTAGCGGGTCCTGAGCAGTTCTTC. Amino acid sequence: CASSPGLAGPEQFF.

J is TRBJ2-7 and V is TRBV21-1; TRBD1, the D gene given by the table, was not confirmed from the DNA. TRBV21-1 constitutes a pseudogene. The CDR3 is 16 residues long. The CDR3 protein is CASSKNGQGARHERYF. In DNA, the CDR3 is TGTGCCAGCAGCAAAAACGGGCAGGGGGCGCGCCACGAGCGGTACTTC.

In this sample, this clonotype turned up a few times. This chain joins TRBV28 and TRBJ2-6; D is possibly TRBD2 (7 bases). CDR1 is MDHEN and CDR2 is SYDVKM in the germline V gene. The CDR3 is made up of 17 amino acids. V was cut by 4 bases and J by 0 bases, with 13 bases left in between. CDR3 amino acids: CASSSGGQSSGANVLTF. The DNA of the CDR3 is TGTGCCAGCAGTTCGGGGGGACAAAGCTCTGGGGCCAACGTCCTGACTTTC.

This clonotype has just a few counts. The rearrangement links TRBV2 to TRBJ1-1; perhaps TRBD1 as D (6 bases). Germline V lookup: CDR1 SNHLY, CDR2 FYNNEI. The CDR3 covers 14 residues. Between the trimmed V and J ends, which lost 6 bases and 8 bases, there was a span of 19 bases. CDR3 in DNA: TGTGCCAGCAGGCCACAGGGTTTGCATTCGGAAGCTTTCTTT. It translates to CASRPQGLHSEAFF. The full variable domain, rest sourced from reference TRBV2 and TRBJ1-1, is EPEVTQTPSHQVTQMGQEVILRCVPISNHLYFYWYRQILGQKVEFLVSFYNNEISEKSEIFDDQFSVERPDGSNFTLKIRSTKLEDSAMYFCASRPQGLHSEAFFGQGTRLTVV.

This clonotype came up a few times. V and J are TRBV5-6 and TRBJ2-3, with a possible D match to TRBD2 (6 bases). The CDR3 extends over 20 amino acids. Between the trimmed V and J ends, which lost 0 bases and 0 bases, there was a span of 23 bases. Germline CDR1 SGHDT, CDR2 YYEEEE. CDR3 sequence: CASSLAVGLRPGTSTDTQYF. DNA of the CDR3: TGTGCCAGCAGCTTGGCCGTCGGGTTAAGACCTGGGACTAGCACAGATACGCAGTATTTT.

This clonotype came up many times. V and J are TRBV5-1 and TRBJ1-1; D remains unclear. V lost 1 base to trimming and J lost 0 bases, with 4 bases between them. Germline V gene data show CDR1 as SGHRS and CDR2 as YFSETQ. The CDR3 covers 13 residues. The CDR3 spells CASSLKLNTEAFF. CDR3 nucleotide sequence: TGCGCCAGCAGCTTGAAGCTGAACACTGAAGCTTTCTTT.

The gene calls are TRBV28 and TRBJ2-7; D ambiguous. The CDR3 has 15 residues. V lost 1 base, J lost 2 bases, and 12 bases lay in between. The germline V gene has CDR1 MDHEN and CDR2 SYDVKM. In nucleotides, the CDR3 is TGTGCCAGCAGTTTATACAGTACCTCCGCCTACGAGCAGTACTTC. Its translation is CASSLYSTSAYEQYF. Supplemented by reference TRBV28 and TRBJ2-7, the full variable domain reads DVKVTQSSRYLVKRTGEKVFLECVQDMDHENMFWYRQDPGLGLRLIYFSYDVKMKEKGDIPEGYSVSREKKERFSLILESASTNQTSMYLCASSLYSTSAYEQYFGPGTRLTVT.

The rearrangement joins TRBV6-2 or TRBV6-3 to TRBJ2-2, with TRBD2 identical over 7 bases. V was clipped by 6 bases and J by 6 bases; unmatched bases: 10. In germline, CDR1 is MNHEY, CDR2 SVGEGT. The CDR3 is 15 residues long. CDR3 in amino acids: CASRHVGLGSGELFF. The DNA for the CDR3 is TGTGCCAGCAGGCATGTTGGACTAGGATCCGGGGAGCTGTTTTTT.

This clonotype occurred a few times. The chain joins TRBV29-1 to TRBJ2-7, with TRBD2 identical over 11 bases. This CDR3 spans 15 amino acids. J lost 0 bases, V lost 6 bases, and 7 bases had no gene match. CDR1 is SQVTM, CDR2 ANQGSEA, per germline. Here the CDR3 DNA reads TGCAGCGTCAGAGGGACTAGCGGTCGCTCCTACGAGCAGTACTTC. It yields the protein CSVRGTSGRSYEQYF.

The chain carries TRBV20-1 and TRBJ2-1, with D possibly matching TRBD2 (6 bases). The CDR3 is 15 amino acids. V dropped 5 bases and J dropped 4 bases, with 18 bases sitting between them. The germline V gene encodes CDR1 DFQATT and CDR2 SNEGSKA (reference sequence). The DNA for the CDR3 is TGCAGTGCTGGCGCTGGGGCGGGGCCGTACAATGAGCAGTTCTTC. Its protein is CSAGAGAGPYNEQFF.